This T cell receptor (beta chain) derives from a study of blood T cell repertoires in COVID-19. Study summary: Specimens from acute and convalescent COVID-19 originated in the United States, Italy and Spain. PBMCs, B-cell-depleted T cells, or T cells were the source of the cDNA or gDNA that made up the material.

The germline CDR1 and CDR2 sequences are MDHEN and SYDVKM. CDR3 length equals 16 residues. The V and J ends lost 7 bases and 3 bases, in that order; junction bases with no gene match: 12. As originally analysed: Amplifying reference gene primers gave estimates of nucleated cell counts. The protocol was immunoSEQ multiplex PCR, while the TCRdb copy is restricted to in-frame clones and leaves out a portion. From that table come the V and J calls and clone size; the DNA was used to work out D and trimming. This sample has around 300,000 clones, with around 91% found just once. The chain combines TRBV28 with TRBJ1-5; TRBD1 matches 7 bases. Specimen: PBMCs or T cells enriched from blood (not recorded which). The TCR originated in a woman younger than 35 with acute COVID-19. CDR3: CASTREGQIDNQPQHF. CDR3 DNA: TGTGCCAGCACCAGAGAGGGACAGATAGACAATCAGCCCCAGCATTTT.